These T cell receptor beta chains were read from a single sample in a study of blood T cells in healthy people across ages. TCRdb re-called the 5' RACE reads through MiXCR, storing one row per CDR3 protein. The data hold around 780,000 distinct CDR3 sequences, with around three fifths observed a single time. Material for sequencing was blood. All receptors derive from a middle-aged man in good health. Both conserved end residues are part of each CDR3. The order of the fields is clone size, D gene, J gene, V gene, CDR3 protein, CDR3 DNA. A D gene is named only where the DNA matches it firmly. The size entry is marked missing in some rows and otherwise reads once, few, many or a size class.

size: .; D: .; J: TRBJ1-2; V: TRBV27; CDR3: CASSFLYYTF; DNA: TGTGCCAGCAGTTTTCTTTACTACACCTTC
size: .; D: TRBD1; J: TRBJ1-6; V: TRBV5-1; CDR3: CASSNKDRDNSPLHF; DNA: TGCGCCAGCAGCAACAAGGACAGGGATAATTCACCCCTCCACTTT
size: .; D: .; J: TRBJ1-2; V: TRBV3-1; CDR3: CASSRQELNRYGYTF; DNA: TGTGCCAGCAGCCGACAGGAACTTAATCGCTATGGCTACACCTTC
size: many; D: .; J: TRBJ2-7; V: TRBV5-1; CDR3: CARAAEQYF; DNA: TGCGCCAGAGCGGCCGAGCAGTACTTC
size: .; D: .; J: TRBJ2-5; V: TRBV2; CDR3: CASSEGLGATQYF; DNA: TGTGCCAGCAGTGAAGGACTAGGGGCGACCCAGTACTTC
size: once; D: .; J: TRBJ2-5; V: TRBV15; CDR3: CATSRDRKETQYF; DNA: TGTGCCACCAGCAGAGACAGGAAAGAGACCCAGTACTTC
size: .; D: TRBD1; J: TRBJ2-5; V: TRBV29-1; CDR3: CSVGVGTGQETQYF; DNA: TGCAGCGTTGGGGTGGGGACAGGGCAAGAGACCCAGTACTTC
size: .; D: .; J: TRBJ2-1; V: TRBV20-1; CDR3: CSAPQPFSASSYNEQFF; DNA: TGCAGTGCTCCCCAGCCCTTCAGCGCGAGCTCCTACAATGAGCAGTTCTTC
size: .; D: TRBD2; J: TRBJ2-7; V: TRBV7-9; CDR3: CASSWGGNSYEQYF; DNA: TGTGCCAGCAGCTGGGGAGGGAACTCCTACGAGCAGTACTTC
size: few; D: .; J: TRBJ2-7; V: TRBV7-2; CDR3: CASSLMGGPSYEQYF; DNA: TGTGCCAGCAGCTTAATGGGGGGACCGTCCTACGAGCAGTACTTC
size: few; D: .; J: TRBJ2-5; V: TRBV7-7; CDR3: CASSLKANSEQYF; DNA: TGTGCTAGCAGCTTAAAGGCCAACAGTGAGCAGTACTTC
size: many; D: .; J: TRBJ1-2; V: TRBV6-5; CDR3: CASCGTADHGGYTF; DNA: TGTGCCAGTTGCGGGACGGCAGATCATGGTGGCTACACCTTC
size: few; D: TRBD2; J: TRBJ2-7; V: TRBV4-3; CDR3: CASSQATSVDYEQYF; DNA: TGCGCCAGCAGCCAAGCAACTAGCGTGGACTACGAGCAGTACTTC
size: .; D: .; J: TRBJ1-1; V: TRBV9; CDR3: CASTAGADTEAFF; DNA: TGTGCCAGCACGGCGGGGGCGGACACTGAAGCTTTCTTT
size: few; D: TRBD2; J: TRBJ2-5; V: TRBV7-2; CDR3: CASSLGASGQETQYF; DNA: TGTGCCAGCAGCTTAGGGGCTAGCGGGCAAGAGACCCAGTACTTC
size: .; D: .; J: TRBJ1-1; V: TRBV7-8; CDR3: CASSSNGVWKNTEAFF; DNA: TGTGCCAGCAGCTCAAATGGTGTTTGGAAGAACACTGAAGCTTTCTTT
size: .; D: TRBD2; J: TRBJ2-7; V: TRBV9; CDR3: CASSAGFGLAGGRNYEQYF; DNA: TGTGCCAGCAGCGCCGGTTTCGGGCTAGCGGGAGGCCGTAACTACGAGCAGTACTTC
size: .; D: TRBD1; J: TRBJ2-3; V: TRBV7-3; CDR3: CASSPGQGKTDTQYF; DNA: TGTGCCAGCAGCCCTGGACAGGGGAAGACAGATACGCAGTATTTT
size: few; D: .; J: TRBJ2-5; V: TRBV28; CDR3: CATRGVLETQYF; DNA: TGTGCCACCAGGGGGGTATTAGAGACCCAGTACTTC
size: few; D: .; J: TRBJ2-1; V: TRBV9; CDR3: CASSTDRYSYNEQFF; DNA: TGTGCCAGCAGCACTGACAGGTACTCCTACAATGAGCAGTTCTTC
size: few; D: .; J: TRBJ2-7; V: TRBV21-1; CDR3: CASSKLLLGQTEYEQYF; DNA: TGTGCCAGCAGCAAACTTTTGCTCGGACAGACCGAGTACGAGCAGTACTTC
size: .; D: TRBD2; J: TRBJ2-3; V: TRBV24-1; CDR3: CATSDRTSDKTDTQYF; DNA: TGTGCCACCAGTGATCGGACTAGCGATAAAACAGATACGCAGTATTTT
size: .; D: .; J: TRBJ2-7; V: TRBV29-1; CDR3: CSVAVDSYEQYF; DNA: TGCAGCGTTGCCGTGGACAGCTACGAGCAGTACTTC
size: few; D: .; J: TRBJ2-3; V: TRBV13; CDR3: CASSFSFRSDTQYF; DNA: TGTGCCAGCAGCTTTAGTTTTCGTTCAGATACGCAGTATTTT
size: few; D: TRBD2; J: TRBJ2-3; V: TRBV5-6; CDR3: CASSVGTSVGTQYF; DNA: TGTGCCAGCAGCGTCGGGACTAGCGTTGGTACGCAGTATTTT
size: many; D: .; J: TRBJ2-3; V: TRBV18; CDR3: CASSPTTDTQYF; DNA: TGTGCCAGCTCACCAACCACAGATACGCAGTATTTT